The present T cell receptor (beta chain) was sequenced within a study of molecular identifiers for immune sequencing clone quantification. Germline V gene sequence: CDR1 MNHEY, CDR2 SVGEGT. V shed 5 bases and J shed 4 bases, with 19 bases lying between them. The CDR3 length is 16 residues. This clonotype was seen repeatedly, ten times or more. No antigen is known for it. TCRdb re-called the PCR reads through MiXCR, storing one row per CDR3 protein. Of 600,000 to 650,000 distinct CDR3 sequences listed, 15% to 20% were seen once; the top ten hold 0.7% to 1%. Study-level points and caveats: Identical TCR molecules that share a barcode could lead to an underestimation of highly expanded clone sizes. Among 800,000 to 1,000,000 naive cells, as was reported, spiked Jurkat TCR RNA from one cell was detectable. Clonotypes surpassing 20 RNA copies contained over 98% of effector molecules, versus under 1% in naive cells.

The chain recombines TRBV6-2 or TRBV6-3 with TRBJ2-3; D remains ambiguous. The sequence was obtained from a human donor in good health. Some libraries in this study had Jurkat cell RNA spiked in. Source material: naive CD8+ T cells from blood, with Jurkat cell RNA spiked in. Regarding subset: FACS-sorted CD8+CD4-CCR7+CD45RA+ naive T cells. For the CDR3, the DNA is TGTGCCAGCAGTCCCGTATTTAGGGTCGGCGCAGATACGCAGTATTTT. Translated, it gives CASSPVFRVGADTQYF.